This TCR beta chain emerged from a study of blood T cell repertoires in COVID-19. From germline, CDR1 is MNHEY and CDR2 SVGAGI. Unmatched junction bases numbered 4, after V lost 2 bases and J lost 6 bases. This CDR3 comprises 13 residues. As originally analysed: Reference gene primer amplification gave nucleated cell count estimates. Produced via immunoSEQ multiplex PCR; TCRdb's table is partial and in-frame only. The V and J calls and clone size were taken over from that table, and D and trimming were inferred from the DNA. This sample has 20,000 or so clones, with 75% to 95% found just once. Sample: peripheral blood. This clonotype was obtained from a man in his 70s with active COVID-19. This rearrangement joins TRBV6-5 to TRBJ2-7; 7 nucleotides align to TRBD2. The DNA of the CDR3 is TGTGCCAGCAGTTACGACGGGGAGGGCGAGCAGTACTTC. Its translation is CASSYDGEGEQYF.